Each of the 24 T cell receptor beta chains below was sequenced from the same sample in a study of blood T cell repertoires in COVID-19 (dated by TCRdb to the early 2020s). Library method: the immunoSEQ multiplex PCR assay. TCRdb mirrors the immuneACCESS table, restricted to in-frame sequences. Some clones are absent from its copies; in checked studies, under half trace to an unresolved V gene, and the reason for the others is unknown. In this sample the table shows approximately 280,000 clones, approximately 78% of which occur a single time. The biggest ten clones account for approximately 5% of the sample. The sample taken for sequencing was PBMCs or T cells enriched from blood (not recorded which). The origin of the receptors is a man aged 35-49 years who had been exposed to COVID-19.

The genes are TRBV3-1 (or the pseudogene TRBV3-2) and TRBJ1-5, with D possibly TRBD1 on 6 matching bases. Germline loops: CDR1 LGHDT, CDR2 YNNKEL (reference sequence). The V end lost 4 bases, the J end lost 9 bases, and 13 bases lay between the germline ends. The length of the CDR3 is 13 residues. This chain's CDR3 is CASSRQDLSPQHF. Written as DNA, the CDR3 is TGTGCCAGCAGCCGACAGGACCTTTCGCCCCAGCATTTT.

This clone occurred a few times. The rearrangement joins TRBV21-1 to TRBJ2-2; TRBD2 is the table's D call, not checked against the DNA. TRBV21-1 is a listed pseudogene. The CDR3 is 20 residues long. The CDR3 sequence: CASSKDKDREREGLTGELFF. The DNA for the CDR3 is TGTGCCAGCAGCAAAGACAAGGACAGGGAGCGGGAGGGCCTCACCGGGGAGCTGTTTTTT.

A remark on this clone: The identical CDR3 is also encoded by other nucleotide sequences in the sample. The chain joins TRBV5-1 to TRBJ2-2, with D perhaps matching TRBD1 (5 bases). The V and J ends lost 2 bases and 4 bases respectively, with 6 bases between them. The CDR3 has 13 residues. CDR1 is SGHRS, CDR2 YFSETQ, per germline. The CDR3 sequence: CASSFQGTGELFF. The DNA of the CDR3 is TGCGCCAGCAGCTTCCAGGGCACCGGGGAGCTGTTTTTT. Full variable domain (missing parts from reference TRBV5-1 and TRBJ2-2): KAGVTQTPRYLIKTRGQQVTLSCSPISGHRSVSWYQQTPGQGLQFLFEYFSETQRNKGNFPGRFSGRQFSNSRSEMNVSTLELGDSALYLCASSFQGTGELFFGEGSRLTVL.

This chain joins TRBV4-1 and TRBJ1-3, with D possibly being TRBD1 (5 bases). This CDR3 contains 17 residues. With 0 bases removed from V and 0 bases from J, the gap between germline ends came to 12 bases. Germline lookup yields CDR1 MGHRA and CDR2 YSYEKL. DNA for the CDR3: TGCGCCAGCAGCCAAGATTTACGGGGGGGCTCTGGAAACACCATATATTTT. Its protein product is CASSQDLRGGSGNTIYF.

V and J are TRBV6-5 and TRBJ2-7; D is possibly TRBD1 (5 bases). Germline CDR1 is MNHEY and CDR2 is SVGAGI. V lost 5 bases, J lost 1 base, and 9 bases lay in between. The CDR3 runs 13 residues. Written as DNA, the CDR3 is TGTGCCAGCAGTCGACCAGGGTCCTACGAGCAGTACTTC. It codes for CASSRPGSYEQYF.

CDR3 sequence reads: CASRPVLRGNTGELFF. CDR3 coding DNA: TGCGCCAGCAGACCAGTCCTACGGGGGAACACCGGGGAGCTGTTTTTT. The J gene is TRBJ2-2, the V gene TRBV4-1; weak D call: TRBD2 (5 bases). CDR1 MGHRA and CDR2 YSYEKL come from the germline V gene. Between the trimmed V and J ends, which lost 6 bases and 1 base, there was a span of 15 bases. The CDR3 has 16 residues.

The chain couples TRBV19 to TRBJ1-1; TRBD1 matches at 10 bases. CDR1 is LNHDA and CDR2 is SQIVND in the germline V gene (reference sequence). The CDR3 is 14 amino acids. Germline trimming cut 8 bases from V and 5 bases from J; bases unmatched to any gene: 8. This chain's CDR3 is CASSPGQGITEAFF. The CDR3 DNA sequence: TGTGCCAGTTCCCCGGGACAGGGGATTACTGAAGCTTTCTTT.

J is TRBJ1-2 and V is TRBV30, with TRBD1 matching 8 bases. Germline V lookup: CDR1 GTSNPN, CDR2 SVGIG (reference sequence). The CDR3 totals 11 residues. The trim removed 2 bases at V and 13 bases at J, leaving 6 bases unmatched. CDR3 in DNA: TGTGCCTGGAGTCTCGGACAGGGACTCACCTTC. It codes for CAWSLGQGLTF.

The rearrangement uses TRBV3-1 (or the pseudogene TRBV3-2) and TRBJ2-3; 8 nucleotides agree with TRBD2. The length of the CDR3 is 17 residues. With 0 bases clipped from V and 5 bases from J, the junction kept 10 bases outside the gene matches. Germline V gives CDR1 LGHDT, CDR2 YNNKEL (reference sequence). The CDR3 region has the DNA TGTGCCAGCAGCCAAGACTCCTCGACTAGCGCGCGAGATACGCAGTATTTT. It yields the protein CASSQDSSTSARDTQYF.

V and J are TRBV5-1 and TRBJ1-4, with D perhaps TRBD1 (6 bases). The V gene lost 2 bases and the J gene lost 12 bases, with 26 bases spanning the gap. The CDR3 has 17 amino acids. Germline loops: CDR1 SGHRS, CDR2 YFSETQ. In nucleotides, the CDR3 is TGCGCCAGCAGCTTTTCCCCTCGTCAGGGGTCTAATGAGGAACTGTTTTTT. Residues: CASSFSPRQGSNEELFF.

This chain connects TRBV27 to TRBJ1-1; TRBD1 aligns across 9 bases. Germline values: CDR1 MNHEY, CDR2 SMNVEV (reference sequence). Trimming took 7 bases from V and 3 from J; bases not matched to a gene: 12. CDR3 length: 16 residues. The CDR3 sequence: CASIPGQGVRYTEAFF. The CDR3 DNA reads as TGTGCCAGCATCCCGGGACAGGGAGTTAGGTACACTGAAGCTTTCTTT.

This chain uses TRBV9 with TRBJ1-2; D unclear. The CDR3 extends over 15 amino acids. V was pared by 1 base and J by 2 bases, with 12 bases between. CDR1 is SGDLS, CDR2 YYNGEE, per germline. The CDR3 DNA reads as TGTGCCAGCAGCGTAAGCGGGAACGCGAACTATGGCTACACCTTC. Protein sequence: CASSVSGNANYGYTF.

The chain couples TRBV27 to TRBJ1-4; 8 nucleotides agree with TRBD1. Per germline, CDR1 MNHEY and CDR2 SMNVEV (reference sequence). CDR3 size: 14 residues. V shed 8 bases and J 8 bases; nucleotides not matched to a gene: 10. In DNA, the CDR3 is TGTGCCAGCCTCAGCGGACAGGGTCGCGAAAAACTGTTTTTT. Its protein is CASLSGQGREKLFF. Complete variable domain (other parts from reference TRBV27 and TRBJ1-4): EAQVTQNPRYLITVTGKKLTVTCSQNMNHEYMSWYRQDPGLGLRQIYYSMNVEVTDKGDVPEGYKVSRKEKRNFPLILESPSPNQTSLYFCASLSGQGREKLFFGSGTQLSVL.

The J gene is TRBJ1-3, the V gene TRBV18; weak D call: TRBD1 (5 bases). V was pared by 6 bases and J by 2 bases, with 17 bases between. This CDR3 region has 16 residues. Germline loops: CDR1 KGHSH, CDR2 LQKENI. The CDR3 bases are TGTGCCAGCTCGCTCCCTGTCCGGGGGACTGGAAACACCATATATTTT. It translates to CASSLPVRGTGNTIYF. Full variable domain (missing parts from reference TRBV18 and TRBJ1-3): NAGVMQNPRHLVRRRGQEARLRCSPMKGHSHVYWYRQLPEEGLKFMVYLQKENIIDESGMPKERFSAEFPKEGPSILRIQQVVRGDSAAYFCASSLPVRGTGNTIYFGEGSWLTVV.

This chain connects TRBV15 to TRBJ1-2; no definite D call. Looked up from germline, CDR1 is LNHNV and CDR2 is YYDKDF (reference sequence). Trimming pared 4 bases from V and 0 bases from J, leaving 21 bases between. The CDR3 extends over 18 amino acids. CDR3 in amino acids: CATSTRFGELSSNYGYTF. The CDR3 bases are TGTGCCACCAGCACAAGATTCGGAGAGCTATCCTCTAACTATGGCTACACCTTC.

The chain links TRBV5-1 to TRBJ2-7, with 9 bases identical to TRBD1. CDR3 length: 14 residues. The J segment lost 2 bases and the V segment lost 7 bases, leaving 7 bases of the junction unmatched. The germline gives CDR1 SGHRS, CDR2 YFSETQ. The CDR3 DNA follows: TGCGCCAGCGGGACCGGGACAGGGACCTACGAGCAGTACTTC. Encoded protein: CASGTGTGTYEQYF.

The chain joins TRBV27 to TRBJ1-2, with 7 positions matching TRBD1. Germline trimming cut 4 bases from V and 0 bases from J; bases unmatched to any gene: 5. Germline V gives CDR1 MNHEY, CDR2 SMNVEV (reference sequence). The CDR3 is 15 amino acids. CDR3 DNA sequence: TGTGCCAGCAGTTACCGGGACAGCCCTAACTATGGCTACACCTTC. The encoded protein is CASSYRDSPNYGYTF.

CDR3 protein: CSVLLAGGLSGANVLTF. Written as DNA, the CDR3 is TGCAGCGTTCTTTTAGCGGGAGGTCTCTCTGGGGCCAACGTCCTGACTTTC. This rearrangement joins TRBV29-1 to TRBJ2-6; TRBD2 aligns across 10 bases. The J segment lost 0 bases and the V segment lost 5 bases, leaving 7 bases of the junction unmatched. The CDR3 contains 17 residues. Germline V gene lookup returns CDR1 SQVTM and CDR2 ANQGSEA.

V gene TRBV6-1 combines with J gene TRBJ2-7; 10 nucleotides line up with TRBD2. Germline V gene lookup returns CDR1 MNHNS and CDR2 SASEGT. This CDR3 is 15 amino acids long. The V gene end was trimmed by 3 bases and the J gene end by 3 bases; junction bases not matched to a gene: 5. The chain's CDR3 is CASSDPSGSVYEQYF. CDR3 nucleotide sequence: TGTGCCAGCAGTGACCCTAGCGGGAGCGTCTACGAGCAGTACTTC.

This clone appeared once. The CDR3 here is CASSLETSVHEQFF. CDR3 nucleotides: TGCGCCAGCAGCTTGGAGACTAGCGTTCATGAGCAGTTCTTC. This chain connects TRBV5-1 to TRBJ2-1, with 8 nucleotides matching TRBD2. After removal of 0 bases from V and 8 bases from J, the junction contained 4 bases not matched to a gene. There are 14 residues in the CDR3. Germline lookup yields CDR1 SGHRS and CDR2 YFSETQ. The full variable domain, with the rest looked up from reference TRBV5-1 and TRBJ2-1, is KAGVTQTPRYLIKTRGQQVTLSCSPISGHRSVSWYQQTPGQGLQFLFEYFSETQRNKGNFPGRFSGRQFSNSRSEMNVSTLELGDSALYLCASSLETSVHEQFFGPGTRLTVL.

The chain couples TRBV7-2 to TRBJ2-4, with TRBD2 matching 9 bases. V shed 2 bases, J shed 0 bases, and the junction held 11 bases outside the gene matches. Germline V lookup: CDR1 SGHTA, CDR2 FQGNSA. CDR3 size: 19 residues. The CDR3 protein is CASSLPAGGPYRAKNIQYF. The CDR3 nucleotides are TGTGCCAGCAGCTTACCTGCGGGAGGGCCCTATCGAGCCAAAAACATTCAGTACTTC.

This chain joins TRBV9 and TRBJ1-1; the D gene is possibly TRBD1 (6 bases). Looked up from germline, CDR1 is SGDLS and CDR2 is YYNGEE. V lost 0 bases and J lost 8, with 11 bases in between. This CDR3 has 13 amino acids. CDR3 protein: CASSVEGRGEAFF. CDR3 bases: TGTGCCAGCAGCGTAGAGGGCAGGGGAGAAGCTTTCTTT.

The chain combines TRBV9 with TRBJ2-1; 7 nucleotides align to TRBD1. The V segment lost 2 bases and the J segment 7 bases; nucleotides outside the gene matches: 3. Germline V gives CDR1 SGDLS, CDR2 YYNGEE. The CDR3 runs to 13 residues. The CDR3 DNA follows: TGTGCCAGCAGCGTTTCAGGGGGTAATGAGCAGTTCTTC. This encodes CASSVSGGNEQFF. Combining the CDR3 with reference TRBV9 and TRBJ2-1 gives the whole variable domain DSGVTQTPKHLITATGQRVTLRCSPRSGDLSVYWYQQSLDQGLQFLIQYYNGEERAKGNILERFSAQQFPDLHSELNLSSLELGDSALYFCASSVSGGNEQFFGPGTRLTVL.

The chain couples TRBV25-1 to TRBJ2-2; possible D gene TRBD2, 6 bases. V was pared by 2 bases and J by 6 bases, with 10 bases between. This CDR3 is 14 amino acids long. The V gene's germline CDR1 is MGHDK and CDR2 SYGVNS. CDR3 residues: CASSEAGTAGELFF. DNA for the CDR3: TGTGCCAGCAGTGAAGCGGGGACGGCCGGGGAGCTGTTTTTT.